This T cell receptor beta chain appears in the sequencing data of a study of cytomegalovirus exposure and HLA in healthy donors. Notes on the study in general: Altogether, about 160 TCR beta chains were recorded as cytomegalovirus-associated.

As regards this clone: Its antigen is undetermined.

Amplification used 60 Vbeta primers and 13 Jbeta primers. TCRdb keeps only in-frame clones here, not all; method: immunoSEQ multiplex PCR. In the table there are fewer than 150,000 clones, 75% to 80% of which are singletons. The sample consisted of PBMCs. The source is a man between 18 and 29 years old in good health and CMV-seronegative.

The CDR3 nucleotides are TGTGCCAGCAGCCGGGACAGGCTTTACTACGAGCAGTACTTC. This codes for CASSRDRLYYEQYF. This sequence joins TRBV6-5 and TRBJ2-7; 8 nucleotides line up with TRBD1. The length of the CDR3 is 14 residues. The J segment lost 3 bases and the V segment lost 6 bases, leaving 7 bases of the junction unmatched. CDR1 is MNHEY and CDR2 is SVGAGI in the germline V gene.